These 12 T cell receptor beta chains came from one sample sequenced in a study of blood T cells in healthy people across ages. Sample-barcoded 5' priming and a J-beta primer mix drove a second PCR of about 7 to 12 cycles. TCRdb passed the 5' RACE reads through MiXCR, listing each CDR3 protein once. The data show 550,000 to 800,000 distinct CDR3 sequences, under 25% seen once. Sequenced sample: blood. These receptors all stem from a man between 65 and 85 years old in good health.

This clonotype was counted a few times. The genes are TRBV20-1 and TRBJ2-1; D unresolved. The J call may be wrong; the DNA end is better matched by TRBJ2-5. The CDR3 totals 12 residues. Germline-derived CDR1 and CDR2 are DFQATT and SNEGSKA (reference sequence). The CDR3 reads CSAHRREETQYF. The CDR3 DNA reads as TGCAGTGCCCATCGTCGGGAAGAGACCCAGTACTTC.

This chain uses TRBV4-3 with TRBJ2-1, with D hard to call. Per the germline V gene, CDR1 is LGHNA and CDR2 is YSLEER. This CDR3 region has 18 residues. V was shortened by 1 base and J by 1 base, with 17 bases between the two germline ends. CDR3 coding DNA: TGCGCCAGCAGCCAAGTCCGTTTTTCCGGATCTTCCTACAATGAGCAGTTCTTC. Protein sequence: CASSQVRFSGSSYNEQFF.

The CDR3 region has the DNA TGTGCCAGCAGCCAAGATTATGAGGGAGCCTACAATGAGCAGTTCTTC. This sequence encodes CASSQDYEGAYNEQFF. The J gene is TRBJ2-1, the V gene TRBV4-2; D is possibly TRBD2 (5 bases). CDR3 size: 16 residues. The V gene's germline CDR1 is LGHNA and CDR2 YNFKEQ. V was pared by 0 bases and J by 2 bases, with 11 bases between.

The table lists this clonotype with a few counts. The rearrangement joins TRBV29-1 to TRBJ2-5, with 8 nucleotides matching TRBD2. This CDR3 is 15 amino acids long. Unmatched junction bases numbered 10, after V lost 6 bases and J lost 1 base. CDR1 is SQVTM, CDR2 ANQGSEA, per germline. The CDR3 is CSVLTSREAQETQYF. The CDR3 bases are TGCAGCGTCCTAACTTCGCGGGAGGCCCAAGAGACCCAGTACTTC.

This clonotype was observed a handful of times. The V and J genes are TRBV4-1 and TRBJ2-5, with D maybe TRBD2 (6 bases). Trimming pared 0 bases from V and 5 bases from J, leaving 19 bases between. This CDR3 is built from 17 residues. Germline loops: CDR1 MGHRA, CDR2 YSYEKL. The CDR3 region has the DNA TGCGCCAGCAGCCAAGATCCTTCTAGCGTCCGCGGGGAGACCCAGTACTTC. Translation: CASSQDPSSVRGETQYF.

This clonotype was seen a handful of times. This rearrangement joins TRBV20-1 to TRBJ2-1; TRBD2 matches 12 bases. Per germline, CDR1 DFQATT and CDR2 SNEGSKA (reference sequence). This CDR3 is built from 17 residues. Trimming took 1 base from V and 0 from J; bases not matched to a gene: 4. In DNA, the CDR3 is TGCAGTGCTAGAGGTGGACTAGCGGGACGCTCCTACAATGAGCAGTTCTTC. The encoded protein is CSARGGLAGRSYNEQFF.

The chain carries TRBV20-1 and TRBJ2-5; tentative D call: TRBD1 (6 bases). The CDR3 has 15 amino acids. V lost 0 bases, J lost 0 bases, and 11 bases lay in between. From germline, CDR1 is DFQATT and CDR2 SNEGSKA (reference sequence). The DNA of the CDR3 is TGCAGTGCTAGAGACGGTCAGGGGAACCAAGAGACCCAGTACTTC. Translating gives CSARDGQGNQETQYF.

V gene TRBV12-3 or TRBV12-4 combines with J gene TRBJ2-7; the D gene is possibly TRBD2 (5 bases). This CDR3 is 13 amino acids long. The V end lost 6 bases, the J end lost 3 bases, and 12 bases lay between the germline ends. CDR3 loop: CASRPLEGYEQYF. CDR3 nucleotides: TGTGCCAGCAGGCCGTTAGAGGGCTACGAGCAGTACTTC.

J is TRBJ1-2 and V is TRBV5-1; possibly TRBD1 for D (5 bases). The V gene's germline CDR1 is SGHRS and CDR2 YFSETQ. This CDR3 contains 12 residues. V was clipped by 3 bases and J by 7 bases, with 10 bases between them. The CDR3 spells CASSSSGFGYTF. In DNA, the CDR3 is TGCGCCAGCAGCTCCTCAGGGTTTGGCTACACCTTC.

The chain employs TRBV18 and TRBJ2-6; TRBD2 is a possible D gene (6 bases). Germline CDR1 reads KGHSH; CDR2 reads LQKENI. CDR3 length equals 17 residues. Trimming took off 6 bases at V and 0 bases at J, with 15 bases between the two ends. The CDR3: CASSLGLKLSGANVLTF. The CDR3 bases are TGTGCCAGCTCGCTGGGACTGAAGCTCTCTGGGGCCAACGTCCTGACTTTC.

In regard to this clonotype: The germline gene is not matched at one end of the junction; a read error may be the cause. J is TRBJ2-7 and V is TRBV20-1, with D possibly matching TRBD1 (5 bases). The CDR3 contains 14 residues. Germline values: CDR1 DFQATT, CDR2 SNEGSKA (reference sequence). This CDR3 is CSARDDSEASEQHF. The CDR3 DNA sequence: TGCAGTGCTAGAGATGACAGTGAGGCTTCCGAGCAGCACTTC.

The chain employs TRBV20-1 and TRBJ1-2, with 7 nucleotides matching TRBD1. J lost 9 bases, V lost 5 bases, and 15 bases had no gene match. The CDR3 runs to 14 residues. Germline values: CDR1 DFQATT, CDR2 SNEGSKA (reference sequence). The CDR3 nucleotides read TGCAGTGCTGGGACTAAACAGGGGCGGTTGCGCTACACCTTC. Translating gives CSAGTKQGRLRYTF.